This T cell receptor (beta chain) comes out of a study of T cells in Graves' hyperthyroidism and ophthalmopathy. Of note for this clonotype: What it binds is unknown. The junction departs from germline at one end; a sequencing error may be responsible.

Amplified TCR beta CDR3 regions came from RNA transcripts. The TCR CDR3 first-round RT-PCR relied on the HTBI primer set. In TCRdb, the multiplex PCR reads were re-called with MiXCR into one record per CDR3 protein. The sample comprises roughly 580,000 distinct CDR3 sequences, 46% of which are singletons, and roughly 8.2% rests with the top ten. Study observations and caveats: Peripheral blood also featured most of the thyroid clonotypes expanded above 0.001.

Graves' hyperthyroidism without ophthalmopathy progression within 18 months was termed stable. Clinical symptoms, serum thyroxine and TRAb, thyroid ultrasound and orbital computed tomography together formed the diagnostic basis. Material for sequencing was peripheral blood or thyroid tissue (not recorded which). The TCR sequence derives from a woman under 30 with Graves' hyperthyroidism.

CDR3 coding DNA: TGCAGTGTTGAAAAGGTCAGGGCCTATGGCTACACCTTC. This sequence encodes CSVEKVRAYGYTF. This chain joins TRBV29-1 and TRBJ1-2; D might be TRBD1 (5 bases). The CDR3 spans 13 residues. Per germline, CDR1 SQVTM and CDR2 ANQGSEA.